These T cell receptor beta chains were read from a single sample in a study of blood T cell repertoires in COVID-19. Measured with immunoSEQ multiplex PCR; TCRdb has only the in-frame clones, and not every one. Among approximately 180,000 clones, around 80% were seen once, and the ten largest hold about a sixth. Sequenced input: PBMCs or T cells enriched from blood (not recorded which). The receptors stem from a woman aged 45-60 years with acute COVID-19. Both conserved end residues are part of each CDR3. Fields, in order: V gene, clone size, D gene, J gene, CDR3 DNA, CDR3 protein. The D gene is left open where the match is weak. Only some rows state a clone size, as once, few, many or a class for expanded clones.

>TRBV7-6|.|.|TRBJ2-2
TGTGCCAGCAGGCCACGACAGAACACCGGGGAGCTGTTTTTT
CASRPRQNTGELFF
>TRBV30|once|.|TRBJ1-2
TGTGCCTGGAGCACCCCCGGGACATTCTATGGCTACACCTTC
CAWSTPGTFYGYTF
>TRBV5-1|.|TRBD2|TRBJ2-1
TGCGCCAGCAGCGCCGAGACTAGCGGGGGATCCTACAATGAGCAGTTCTTC
CASSAETSGGSYNEQFF
>TRBV6-5|.|TRBD2|TRBJ2-3
TGTGCCAGCAGCGGACTAGCGGGCACAGATACGCAGTATTTT
CASSGLAGTDTQYF
>TRBV18|.|TRBD1|TRBJ1-1
TGTGCCAGCGCGGTCGAGGGACAGGGTGGGGAAGCTTTCTTT
CASAVEGQGGEAFF
>TRBV7-2|.|.|TRBJ1-4
TGTGCCAGCAGCTCTCCGGGGGAAATAACGGGAAAACTGTTTTTT
CASSSPGEITGKLFF
>TRBV5-4|.|TRBD2|TRBJ2-1
TGTGCCAGCAGCTTGCTAGCGGGGGGGGGTTACTCTCTCTTC
CASSLLAGGGYSLF
>TRBV6-5|.|.|TRBJ1-5
TGTGCCAGCATGGGGGGGAACGGCAATCAGCCCCAGCATTTT
CASMGGNGNQPQHF
>TRBV6-5|.|.|TRBJ1-4
TGTGCCAGCACCCCTCCGACAGACGGTAATGAAAAACTGTTTTTT
CASTPPTDGNEKLFF
>TRBV9|.|TRBD1|TRBJ1-5
TGTGCCAGCAGCCCGACAGGGCTTAGCAATCAGCCCCAGCATTTT
CASSPTGLSNQPQHF
>TRBV19|.|.|TRBJ1-1
TGTGCCAGTAGTCCTCGGGGGAGGGGGAACACTGAAGCTTTCTTT
CASSPRGRGNTEAFF
>TRBV7-8|.|TRBD1|TRBJ1-4
TGTGCCAGCAGCGACAGGGACAGGGGGCAGGCTAATGAAAAACTGTTTTTT
CASSDRDRGQANEKLFF
>TRBV11-2|.|TRBD1|TRBJ1-1
TGTGCCAGCAGCCCTCTCCTGAGACAGGGTAACACTGAAGCTTTCTTT
CASSPLLRQGNTEAFF
>TRBV6-4|.|TRBD1|TRBJ1-1
TGTGCCAGCAGAAGGACAGGGAGCACTGAAGCTTTCTTT
CASRRTGSTEAFF
>TRBV6-6|.|.|TRBJ1-4
TGTGCCAGCAGTTCGGGAGGGACTGCAACTAATGAAAAACTGTTTTTT
CASSSGGTATNEKLFF
>TRBV4-2|.|TRBD2|TRBJ2-2
TGTGCCAGCAGCGTTGGGACTAGCGGGGAACGGGAGCTGTTTTTT
CASSVGTSGERELFF
>TRBV7-3|few|.|TRBJ2-3
TGTGCCAGCAGCTTAACCGCGACTGGTATCGGGACAGATACGCAGTATTTT
CASSLTATGIGTDTQYF
>TRBV12-3/TRBV12-4|.|.|TRBJ1-2
TGTGCCAGCACCCGGGACTATGGCTACACCTTC
CASTRDYGYTF
>TRBV28|few|.|TRBJ1-5
TGTGCCAGCAGTACGCCACAGGGAGTGAGCAATCAGCCCCAGCATTTT
CASSTPQGVSNQPQHF
>TRBV5-6|.|TRBD2|TRBJ2-1
TGTGCCAGCAGCTTGACAGGACTAGCGGGGGGGAACAATGAGCAGTTCTTC
CASSLTGLAGGNNEQFF
>TRBV14|.|.|TRBJ2-3
TGTGCCAGCAGCCAGCGATTTACAGATACGCAGTATTTT
CASSQRFTDTQYF
>TRBV9|.|.|TRBJ1-3
TGTGCCAGCAGCGTAGTACCAGGGGAGTCAGGAAACACCATATATTTT
CASSVVPGESGNTIYF
>TRBV20-1|.|.|TRBJ2-2
TGCAGTGCTAGAATCTCCGGGGAGCTGTTTTTT
CSARISGELFF
>TRBV28|few|.|TRBJ2-2
TGTGCCAGCAGTTTTTGGCGGAACCATTACCCCACCGGGGAGCTGTTTTTT
CASSFWRNHYPTGELFF
>TRBV13|many|.|TRBJ1-2
TGTGCCAGCAGCTCAATGGGAGGTAACTATGGCTACACCTTC
CASSSMGGNYGYTF
>TRBV7-9|.|.|TRBJ1-3
TGTGCCACCTCGGGAGGGGAAGGAAACACCATATATTTT
CATSGGEGNTIYF
>TRBV7-2|.|TRBD1|TRBJ2-5
TGTGCCAGCAGTTCTGACAGGGGAGAGACCCAGTACTTC
CASSSDRGETQYF
>TRBV6-2/TRBV6-3|.|TRBD1|TRBJ2-3
TGTGCCAGCAGTTACGACAGGGAGAGCACAGATACGCAGTATTTT
CASSYDRESTDTQYF
>TRBV15|.|.|TRBJ1-3
TGTGCCACCAGCAGGGCAGGGGTGCCTGGAAACACCATATATTTT
CATSRAGVPGNTIYF
>TRBV6-5|.|.|TRBJ2-3
TGTGCCATCTCCCTCCGGGACTCTCTCGGAGATACGCAGTATTTT
CAISLRDSLGDTQYF
>TRBV11-1|.|TRBD1|TRBJ2-5
TGTGCCAGCAGCACGACGACAGGGGAAGAGACCCAGTACTTC
CASSTTTGEETQYF
>TRBV19|few|TRBD1|TRBJ1-1
TGTGCCAGCTCCGGGCGGTGGCAGGGGGATACTGAAGCTTTCTTT
CASSGRWQGDTEAFF
>TRBV7-9|.|.|TRBJ1-1
TGTGCCAGCAGCTTAGGGGGGCGGCCTTTCTTT
CASSLGGRPFF
>TRBV6-5|few|TRBD1|TRBJ1-1
TGTGCCAGCAGTCTAACGGGACAGGGGGATCTCGAAGCTTTCTTT
CASSLTGQGDLEAFF
>TRBV7-6|once|.|TRBJ1-2
TGTGCCAGCAGCCCTACCGCACTCCGAAGTAACTATGGCTACACCTTC
CASSPTALRSNYGYTF
>TRBV19|once|TRBD1|TRBJ1-4
TGTGCCAGTACCGCGACAGGGGGCGTAGAAAAACTGTTTTTT
CASTATGGVEKLFF
>TRBV28|.|TRBD2|TRBJ2-5
TGTGCCAGCAGTCGGACTAGCGGGGGCCCGCACCAAGAGACCCAGTACTTC
CASSRTSGGPHQETQYF